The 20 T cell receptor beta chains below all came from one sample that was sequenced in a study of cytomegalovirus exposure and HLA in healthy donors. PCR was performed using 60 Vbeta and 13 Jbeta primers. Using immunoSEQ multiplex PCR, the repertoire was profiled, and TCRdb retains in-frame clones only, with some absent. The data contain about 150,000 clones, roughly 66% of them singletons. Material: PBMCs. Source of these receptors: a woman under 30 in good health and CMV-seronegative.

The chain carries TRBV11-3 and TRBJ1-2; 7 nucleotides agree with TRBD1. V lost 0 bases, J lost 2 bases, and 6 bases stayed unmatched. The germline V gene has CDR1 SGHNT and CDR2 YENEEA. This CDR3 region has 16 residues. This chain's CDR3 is CASSLEGRQGNYGYTF. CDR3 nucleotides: TGTGCCAGCAGCTTAGAAGGGCGACAGGGAAACTATGGCTACACCTTC.

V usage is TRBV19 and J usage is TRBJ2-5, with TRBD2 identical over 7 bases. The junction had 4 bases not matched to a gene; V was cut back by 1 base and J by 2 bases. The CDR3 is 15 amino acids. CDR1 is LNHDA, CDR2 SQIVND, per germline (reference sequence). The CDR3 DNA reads TGTGCCAGTAGTATAGGTTCTAGCGGACAAGAGACCCAGTACTTC. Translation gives CASSIGSSGQETQYF.

The CDR3 nucleotides read TGTGCCAGCAGCATACGCGGCAAAGAGCAGTACTTC. It is translated as CASSIRGKEQYF. The chain couples TRBV28 to TRBJ2-7; the D is unclear. V lost 6 bases to trimming and J lost 7 bases, with 13 bases between them. The CDR3 contains 12 residues. Per the germline V gene, CDR1 is MDHEN and CDR2 is SYDVKM.

As DNA, the CDR3 is TGTGCCAGCAGCTTGTTCGACAGGGCTGATGGCTACACCTTC. This translates into CASSLFDRADGYTF. This chain uses TRBV7-9 with TRBJ1-2; 7 nucleotides line up with TRBD1. V trimming: 3 bases; J trimming: 6 bases; junction bases outside the gene matches: 7. CDR1 and CDR2 from the germline V gene are SEHNR and FQNEAQ (reference sequence). The CDR3 sequence is 14 residues long.

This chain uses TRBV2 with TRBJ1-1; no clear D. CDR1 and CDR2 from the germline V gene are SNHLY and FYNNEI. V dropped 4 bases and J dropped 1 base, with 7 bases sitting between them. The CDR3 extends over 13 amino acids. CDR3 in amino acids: CASSAEANTEAFF. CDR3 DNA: TGTGCCAGCAGTGCGGAGGCGAACACTGAAGCTTTCTTT.

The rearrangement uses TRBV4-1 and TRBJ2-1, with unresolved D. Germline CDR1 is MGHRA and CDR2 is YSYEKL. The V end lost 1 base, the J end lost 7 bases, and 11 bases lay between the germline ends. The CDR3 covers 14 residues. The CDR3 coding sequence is TGCGCCAGCAGCCAAGCAGCAACCGGGAATGAGCAGTTCTTC. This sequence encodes CASSQAATGNEQFF.

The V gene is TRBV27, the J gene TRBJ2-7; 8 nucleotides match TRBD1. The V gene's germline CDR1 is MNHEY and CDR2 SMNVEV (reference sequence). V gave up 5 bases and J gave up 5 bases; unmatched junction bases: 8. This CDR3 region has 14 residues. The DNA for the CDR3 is TGTGCCAGCAGTAAATGGGACAGGTACCACGAGCAGTACTTC. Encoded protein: CASSKWDRYHEQYF.

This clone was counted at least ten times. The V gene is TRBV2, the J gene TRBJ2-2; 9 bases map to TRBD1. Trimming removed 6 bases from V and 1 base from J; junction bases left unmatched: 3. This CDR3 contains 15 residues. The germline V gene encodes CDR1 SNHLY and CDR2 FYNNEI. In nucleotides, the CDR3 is TGTGCCAGCAGGGGGACAGGGAGGAACACCGGGGAGCTGTTTTTT. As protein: CASRGTGRNTGELFF.

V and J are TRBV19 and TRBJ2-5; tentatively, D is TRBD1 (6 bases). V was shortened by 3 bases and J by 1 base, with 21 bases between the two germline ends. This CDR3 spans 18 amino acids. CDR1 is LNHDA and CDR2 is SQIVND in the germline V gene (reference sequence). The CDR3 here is CASSMATGSRPFQETQYF. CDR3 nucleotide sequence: TGTGCCAGTAGTATGGCGACAGGATCACGACCGTTCCAAGAGACCCAGTACTTC.

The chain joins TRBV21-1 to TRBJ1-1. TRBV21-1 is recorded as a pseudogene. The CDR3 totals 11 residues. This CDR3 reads CASAMNTEAFF. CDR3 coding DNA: TGTGCCAGCGCGATGAACACTGAAGCTTTCTTT.

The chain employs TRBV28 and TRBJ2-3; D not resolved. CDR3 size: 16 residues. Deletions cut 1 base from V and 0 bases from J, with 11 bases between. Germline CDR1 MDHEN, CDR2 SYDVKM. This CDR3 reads CASSLFGFTSTDTQYF. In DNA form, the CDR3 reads TGTGCCAGCAGTTTATTCGGTTTCACTAGCACAGATACGCAGTATTTT.

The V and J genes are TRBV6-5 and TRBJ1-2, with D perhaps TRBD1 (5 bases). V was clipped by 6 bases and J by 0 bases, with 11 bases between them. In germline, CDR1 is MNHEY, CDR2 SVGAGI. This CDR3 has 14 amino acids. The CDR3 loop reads CASRSGASNYGYTF. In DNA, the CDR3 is TGTGCCAGCAGGAGCGGGGCCTCTAACTATGGCTACACCTTC.

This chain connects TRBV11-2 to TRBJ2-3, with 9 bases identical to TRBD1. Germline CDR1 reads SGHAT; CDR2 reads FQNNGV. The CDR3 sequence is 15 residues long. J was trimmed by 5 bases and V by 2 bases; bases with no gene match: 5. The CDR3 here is CASSLNRGLLDTQYF. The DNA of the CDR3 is TGTGCCAGCAGCTTAAACAGGGGGCTATTAGATACGCAGTATTTT.

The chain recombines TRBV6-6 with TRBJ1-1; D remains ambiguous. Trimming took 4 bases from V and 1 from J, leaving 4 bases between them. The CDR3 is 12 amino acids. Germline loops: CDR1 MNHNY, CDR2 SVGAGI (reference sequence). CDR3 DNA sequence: TGTGCCAGCAGTTTCCAGAACACTGAAGCTTTCTTT. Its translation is CASSFQNTEAFF.

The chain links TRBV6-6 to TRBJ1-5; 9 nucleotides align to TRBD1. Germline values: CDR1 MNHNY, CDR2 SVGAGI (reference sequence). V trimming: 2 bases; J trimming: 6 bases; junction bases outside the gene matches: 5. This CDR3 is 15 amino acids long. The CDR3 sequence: CASSYPQGAVQPQHF. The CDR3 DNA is TGTGCCAGCAGTTACCCACAGGGGGCAGTTCAGCCCCAGCATTTT.

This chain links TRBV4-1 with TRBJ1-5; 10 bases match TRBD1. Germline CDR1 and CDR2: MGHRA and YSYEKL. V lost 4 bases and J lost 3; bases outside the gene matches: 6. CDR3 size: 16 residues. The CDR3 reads CASSPRDRGTNQPQHF. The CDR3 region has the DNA TGCGCCAGCAGCCCCCGGGACAGGGGCACCAATCAGCCCCAGCATTTT.

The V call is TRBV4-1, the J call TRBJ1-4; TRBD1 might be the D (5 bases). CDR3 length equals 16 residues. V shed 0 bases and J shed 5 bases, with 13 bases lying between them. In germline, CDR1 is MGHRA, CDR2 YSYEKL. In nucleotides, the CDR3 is TGCGCCAGCAGCCAAGAGGCCCGGGGGTGGAATGAAAAACTGTTTTTT. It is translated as CASSQEARGWNEKLFF.

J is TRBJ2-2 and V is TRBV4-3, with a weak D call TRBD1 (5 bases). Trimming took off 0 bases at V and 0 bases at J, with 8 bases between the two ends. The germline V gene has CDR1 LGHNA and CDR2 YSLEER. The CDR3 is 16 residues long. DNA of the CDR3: TGCGCCAGCAGCCAAGAAACAGGAACGAACACCGGGGAGCTGTTTTTT. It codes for CASSQETGTNTGELFF.

CDR3 residues: CASSPDLLSSYEQYF. The CDR3 DNA sequence: TGTGCCAGCAGCCCCGATCTGTTGAGCTCCTACGAGCAGTACTTC. The chain joins TRBV7-2 to TRBJ2-7; no firm D call. The germline CDR1 and CDR2 sequences are SGHTA and FQGNSA. Deletions cut 5 bases from V and 0 bases from J, with 14 bases between. The CDR3 length is 15 residues.

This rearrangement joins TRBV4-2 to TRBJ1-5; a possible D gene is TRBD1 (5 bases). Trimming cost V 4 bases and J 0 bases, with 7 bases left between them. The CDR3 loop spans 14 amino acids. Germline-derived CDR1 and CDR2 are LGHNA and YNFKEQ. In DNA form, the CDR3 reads TGTGCCAGCAGCCTGACAGATAGCAATCAGCCCCAGCATTTT. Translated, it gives CASSLTDSNQPQHF.